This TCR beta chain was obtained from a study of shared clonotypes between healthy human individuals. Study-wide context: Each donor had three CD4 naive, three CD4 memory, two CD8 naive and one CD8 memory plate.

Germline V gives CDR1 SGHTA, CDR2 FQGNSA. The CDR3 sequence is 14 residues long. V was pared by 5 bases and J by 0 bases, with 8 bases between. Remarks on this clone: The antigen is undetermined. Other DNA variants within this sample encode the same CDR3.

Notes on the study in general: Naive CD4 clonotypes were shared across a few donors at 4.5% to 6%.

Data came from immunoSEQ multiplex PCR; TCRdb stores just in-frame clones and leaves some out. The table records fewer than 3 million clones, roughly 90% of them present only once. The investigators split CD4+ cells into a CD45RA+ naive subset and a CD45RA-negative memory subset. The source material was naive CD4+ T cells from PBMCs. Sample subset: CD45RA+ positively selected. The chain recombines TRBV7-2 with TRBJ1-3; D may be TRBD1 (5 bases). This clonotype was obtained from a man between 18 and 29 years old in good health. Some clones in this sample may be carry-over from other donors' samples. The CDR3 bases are TGTGCCAGCAGCCCCGGGGGCTCTGGAAACACCATATATTTT. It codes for CASSPGGSGNTIYF.